Listed below are T cell receptor beta chains from one sample, sequenced in a study of T-cell memory formation after mild COVID-19. TCRdb passed the 5' RACE reads through MiXCR, listing each CDR3 protein once. The table lists hundreds of thousands of distinct CDR3 sequences, about a fifth of them singletons. The specimen sequenced was PBMCs or a T cell subset sorted from them (not recorded which). These receptors all come from an adult woman who had mild COVID-19 (a few samples of this study predate the infection). Cell type and time point are not known. CDR3s include the opening cysteine and the closing phenylalanine or tryptophan. The D gene is left open where the match is weak. Only some rows state a clone size, as once, few, many or a class for expanded clones.

j_call: TRBJ1-2
v_call: TRBV25-1
cdr3_length: 11
clone_size: few
d_call: -
cdr3_aa: CASTGGGGYTF
cdr3_nt: TGTGCCAGCACGGGAGGGGGTGGCTACACCTTC

j_call: TRBJ2-5
v_call: TRBV6-5
cdr3_length: 15
clone_size: few
d_call: -
cdr3_aa: CASSYGIRGTETQYF
cdr3_nt: TGTGCCAGCAGTTACGGGATCAGGGGTACAGAGACCCAGTACTTC

j_call: TRBJ2-1
v_call: TRBV12-3/TRBV12-4
cdr3_length: 12
clone_size: many
d_call: -
cdr3_aa: CASSLRVDEQFF
cdr3_nt: TGTGCCAGCAGTCTCCGGGTGGATGAGCAGTTCTTC

j_call: TRBJ2-1
v_call: TRBV20-1
cdr3_length: 16
clone_size: -
d_call: TRBD2
cdr3_aa: CSASRGGAGGGYEQFF
cdr3_nt: TGCAGTGCTAGCCGAGGCGGAGCGGGGGGAGGATACGAGCAGTTCTTC

j_call: TRBJ2-6
v_call: TRBV29-1
cdr3_length: 13
clone_size: -
d_call: -
cdr3_aa: CSAVQAGANVLTF
cdr3_nt: TGCAGCGCTGTGCAGGCTGGGGCCAACGTCCTGACTTTC

j_call: TRBJ2-7
v_call: TRBV2
cdr3_length: 14
clone_size: -
d_call: -
cdr3_aa: CASSESGQTYEQYF
cdr3_nt: TGTGCCAGCAGTGAATCGGGGCAGACCTACGAGCAGTACTTC

j_call: TRBJ1-2
v_call: TRBV28
cdr3_length: 12
clone_size: few
d_call: -
cdr3_aa: CASSLSASGYTF
cdr3_nt: TGTGCCAGCAGTTTATCCGCAAGTGGCTACACCTTC

j_call: TRBJ2-5
v_call: TRBV7-9
cdr3_length: 15
clone_size: -
d_call: -
cdr3_aa: CASSWGRSGQETQYF
cdr3_nt: TGTGCCAGCAGCTGGGGACGATCGGGGCAAGAGACCCAGTACTTC

j_call: TRBJ1-1
v_call: TRBV20-1
cdr3_length: 15
clone_size: -
d_call: TRBD1
cdr3_aa: CSAKGQGLSSTEAFF
cdr3_nt: TGCAGTGCGAAAGGACAGGGGTTAAGCAGCACTGAAGCTTTCTTT

j_call: TRBJ2-1
v_call: TRBV2
cdr3_length: 15
clone_size: -
d_call: TRBD2
cdr3_aa: CASRPGLAGERKQFF
cdr3_nt: TGTGCCAGCAGGCCGGGACTAGCGGGAGAAAGAAAGCAGTTCTTC